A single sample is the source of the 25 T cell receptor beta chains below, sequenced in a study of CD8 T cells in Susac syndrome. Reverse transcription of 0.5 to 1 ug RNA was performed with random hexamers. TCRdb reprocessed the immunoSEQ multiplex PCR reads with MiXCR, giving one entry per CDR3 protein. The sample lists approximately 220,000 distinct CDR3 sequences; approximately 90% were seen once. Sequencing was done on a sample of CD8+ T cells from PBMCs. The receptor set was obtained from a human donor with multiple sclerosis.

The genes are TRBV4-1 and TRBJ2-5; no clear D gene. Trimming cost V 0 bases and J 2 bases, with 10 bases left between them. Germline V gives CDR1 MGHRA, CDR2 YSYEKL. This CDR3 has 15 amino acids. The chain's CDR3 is CASSQDDGVQETQYF. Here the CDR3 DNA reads TGCGCCAGCAGCCAAGATGACGGAGTTCAAGAGACCCAGTACTTC.

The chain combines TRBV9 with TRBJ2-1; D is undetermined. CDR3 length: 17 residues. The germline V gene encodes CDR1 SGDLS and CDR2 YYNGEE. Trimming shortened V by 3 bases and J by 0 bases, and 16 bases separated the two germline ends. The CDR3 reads CASSEPRTQSSYNEQFF. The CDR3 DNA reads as TGTGCCAGCAGCGAGCCTCGGACGCAGAGCTCCTACAATGAGCAGTTCTTC.

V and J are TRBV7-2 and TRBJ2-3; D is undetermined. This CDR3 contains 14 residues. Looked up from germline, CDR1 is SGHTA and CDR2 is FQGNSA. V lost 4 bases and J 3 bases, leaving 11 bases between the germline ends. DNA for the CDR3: TGTGCCAGCAGCTACGAGGCAGCTACAGATACGCAGTATTTT. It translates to CASSYEAATDTQYF. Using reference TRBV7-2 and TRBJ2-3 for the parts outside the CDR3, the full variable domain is GAGVSQSPSNKVTEKGKDVELRCDPISGHTALYWYRQSLGQGLEFLIYFQGNSAPDKSGLPSDRFSAERTGGSVSTLTIQRTQQEDSAVYLCASSYEAATDTQYFGPGTRLTVL.

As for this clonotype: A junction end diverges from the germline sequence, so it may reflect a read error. The CDR3 here is CSADSGTGSYKQYF. The CDR3 DNA is TGCAGTGCAGACTCCGGGACTGGGTCCTACAAGCAGTACTTC. The rearrangement joins TRBV20-1 to TRBJ2-7, with D possibly being TRBD2 (6 bases). The CDR3 spans 14 residues. Per the germline V gene, CDR1 is DFQATT and CDR2 is SNEGSKA (reference sequence).

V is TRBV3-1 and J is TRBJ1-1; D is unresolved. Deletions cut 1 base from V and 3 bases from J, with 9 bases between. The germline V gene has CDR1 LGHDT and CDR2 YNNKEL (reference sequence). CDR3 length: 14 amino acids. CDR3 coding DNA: TGTGCCAGCAGCCAAGTAGGATGGGACACTGAAGCTTTCTTT. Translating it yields CASSQVGWDTEAFF.

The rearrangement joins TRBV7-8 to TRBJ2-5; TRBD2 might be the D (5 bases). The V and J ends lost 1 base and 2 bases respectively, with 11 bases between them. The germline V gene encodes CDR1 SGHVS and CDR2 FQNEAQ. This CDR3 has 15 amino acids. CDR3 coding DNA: TGTGCCAGCAGCTTAGAGAATCGGGGACAAGAGACCCAGTACTTC. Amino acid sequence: CASSLENRGQETQYF.

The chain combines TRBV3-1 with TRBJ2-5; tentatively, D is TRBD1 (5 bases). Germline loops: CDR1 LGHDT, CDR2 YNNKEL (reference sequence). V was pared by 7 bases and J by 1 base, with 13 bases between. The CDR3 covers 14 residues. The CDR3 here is CASIPTDRQETQYF. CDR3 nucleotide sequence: TGTGCCAGCATTCCGACAGACCGCCAAGAGACCCAGTACTTC.

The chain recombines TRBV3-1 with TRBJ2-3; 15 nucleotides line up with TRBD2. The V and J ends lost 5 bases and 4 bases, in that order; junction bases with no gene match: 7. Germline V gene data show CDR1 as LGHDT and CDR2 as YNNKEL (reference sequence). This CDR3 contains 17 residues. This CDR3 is CASSGTSGGRFADTQYF. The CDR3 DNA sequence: TGTGCCAGCAGCGGGACTAGCGGGGGGAGGTTTGCAGATACGCAGTATTTT.

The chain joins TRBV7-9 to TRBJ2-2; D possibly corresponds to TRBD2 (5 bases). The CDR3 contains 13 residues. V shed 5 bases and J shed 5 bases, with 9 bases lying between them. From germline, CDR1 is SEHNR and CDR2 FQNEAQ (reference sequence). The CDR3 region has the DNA TGTGCCAGCAGCGAGGGCCTAACCGGGGAGCTGTTTTTT. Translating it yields CASSEGLTGELFF.

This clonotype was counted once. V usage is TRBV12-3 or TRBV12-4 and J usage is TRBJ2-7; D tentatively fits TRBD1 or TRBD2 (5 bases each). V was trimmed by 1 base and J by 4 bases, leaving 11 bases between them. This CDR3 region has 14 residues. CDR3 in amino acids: CASSLGGPGYEQYF. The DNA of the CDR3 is TGTGCCAGCAGTTTAGGGGGACCTGGGTACGAGCAGTACTTC.

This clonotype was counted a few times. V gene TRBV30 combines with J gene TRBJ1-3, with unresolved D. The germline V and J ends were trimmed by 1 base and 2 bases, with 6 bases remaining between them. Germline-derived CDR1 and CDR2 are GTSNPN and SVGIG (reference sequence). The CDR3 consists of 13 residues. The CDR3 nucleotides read TGTGCCTGGAGTGAAGGAACTGGAAACACCATATATTTT. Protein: CAWSEGTGNTIYF. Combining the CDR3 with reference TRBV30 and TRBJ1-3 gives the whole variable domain SQTIHQWPATLVQPVGSPLSLECTVEGTSNPNLYWYRQAAGRGLQLLFYSVGIGQISSEVPQNLSASRPQDRQFILSSKKLLLSDSGFYLCAWSEGTGNTIYFGEGSWLTVV.

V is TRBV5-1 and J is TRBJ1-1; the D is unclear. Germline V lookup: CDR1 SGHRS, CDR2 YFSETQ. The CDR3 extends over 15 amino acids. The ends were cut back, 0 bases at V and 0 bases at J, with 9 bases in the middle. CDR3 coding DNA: TGCGCCAGCAGCTTGGTCCGGAGCATGAACACTGAAGCTTTCTTT. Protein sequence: CASSLVRSMNTEAFF.

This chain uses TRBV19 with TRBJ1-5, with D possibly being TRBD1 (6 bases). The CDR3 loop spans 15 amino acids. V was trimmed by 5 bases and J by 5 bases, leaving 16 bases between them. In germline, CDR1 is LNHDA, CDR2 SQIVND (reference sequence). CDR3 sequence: CASSFGTPKDQPQHF. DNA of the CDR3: TGTGCCAGTAGTTTTGGGACACCGAAGGATCAGCCCCAGCATTTT.

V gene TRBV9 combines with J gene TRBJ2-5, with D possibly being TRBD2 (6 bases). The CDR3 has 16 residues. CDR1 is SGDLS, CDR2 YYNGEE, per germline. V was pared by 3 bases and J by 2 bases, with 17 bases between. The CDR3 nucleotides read TGTGCCAGCAGCGCCAAGGGTGCGGGGCCTCAAGAGACCCAGTACTTC. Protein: CASSAKGAGPQETQYF.

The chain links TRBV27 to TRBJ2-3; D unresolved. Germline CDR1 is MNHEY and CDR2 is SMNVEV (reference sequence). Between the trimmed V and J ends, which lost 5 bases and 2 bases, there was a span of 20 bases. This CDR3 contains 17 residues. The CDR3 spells CASSPSGWQAFTDTQYF. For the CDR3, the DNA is TGTGCCAGCAGTCCCTCTGGTTGGCAGGCCTTCACAGATACGCAGTATTTT.

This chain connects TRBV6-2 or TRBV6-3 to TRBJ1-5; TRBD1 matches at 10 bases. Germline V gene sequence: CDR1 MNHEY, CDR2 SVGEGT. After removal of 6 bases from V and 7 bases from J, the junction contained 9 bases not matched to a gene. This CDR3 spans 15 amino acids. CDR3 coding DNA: TGTGCCAGCAGCTTTACGGGACAGGGGTTCCAGCCCCAGCATTTT. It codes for CASSFTGQGFQPQHF.

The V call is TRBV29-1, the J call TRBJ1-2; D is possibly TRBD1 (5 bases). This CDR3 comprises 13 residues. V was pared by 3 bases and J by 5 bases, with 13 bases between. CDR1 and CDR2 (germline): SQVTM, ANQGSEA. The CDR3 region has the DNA TGCAGCGTTGACTCGGGGGAGGGGTATGGCTACACCTTC. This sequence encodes CSVDSGEGYGYTF.

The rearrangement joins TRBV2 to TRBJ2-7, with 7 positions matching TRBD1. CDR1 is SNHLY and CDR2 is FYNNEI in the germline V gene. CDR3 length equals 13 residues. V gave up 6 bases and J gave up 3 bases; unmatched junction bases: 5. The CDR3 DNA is TGTGCCAGCAGACTCCGGACAGGCTACGAGCAGTACTTC. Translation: CASRLRTGYEQYF.

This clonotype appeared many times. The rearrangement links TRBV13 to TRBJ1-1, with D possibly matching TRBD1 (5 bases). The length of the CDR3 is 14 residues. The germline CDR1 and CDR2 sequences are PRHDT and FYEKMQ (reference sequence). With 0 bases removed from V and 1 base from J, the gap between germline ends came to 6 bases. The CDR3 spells CASSLGGGNTEAFF. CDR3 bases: TGTGCCAGCAGCTTAGGGGGGGGGAACACTGAAGCTTTCTTT.

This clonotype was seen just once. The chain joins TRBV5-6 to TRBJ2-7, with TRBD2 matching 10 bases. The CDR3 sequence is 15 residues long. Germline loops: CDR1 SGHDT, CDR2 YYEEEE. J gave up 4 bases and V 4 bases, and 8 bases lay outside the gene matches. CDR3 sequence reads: CASSPGPSGSYEQYF. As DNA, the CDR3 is TGTGCCAGCAGCCCCGGCCCTAGCGGGAGTTACGAGCAGTACTTC.

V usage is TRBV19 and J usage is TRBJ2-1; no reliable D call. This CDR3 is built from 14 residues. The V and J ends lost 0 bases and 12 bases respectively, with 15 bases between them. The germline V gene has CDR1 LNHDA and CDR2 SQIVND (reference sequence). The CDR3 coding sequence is TGTGCCAGTAGTATAGATCAGGCACACCTAGGGCAGTTCTTC. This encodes CASSIDQAHLGQFF.

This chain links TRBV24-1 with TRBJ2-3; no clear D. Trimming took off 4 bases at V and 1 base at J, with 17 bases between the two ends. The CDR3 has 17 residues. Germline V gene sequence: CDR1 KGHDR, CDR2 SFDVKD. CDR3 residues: CATSDNPPDVRTDTQYF. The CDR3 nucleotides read TGTGCCACCAGTGACAATCCTCCGGACGTACGCACAGATACGCAGTATTTT.

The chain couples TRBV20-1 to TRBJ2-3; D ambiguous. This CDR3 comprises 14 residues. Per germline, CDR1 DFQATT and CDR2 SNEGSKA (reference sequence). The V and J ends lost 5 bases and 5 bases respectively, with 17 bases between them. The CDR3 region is CSAARSLVGDTQYF. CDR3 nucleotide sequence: TGCAGTGCTGCTCGGTCCTTAGTGGGAGATACGCAGTATTTT.

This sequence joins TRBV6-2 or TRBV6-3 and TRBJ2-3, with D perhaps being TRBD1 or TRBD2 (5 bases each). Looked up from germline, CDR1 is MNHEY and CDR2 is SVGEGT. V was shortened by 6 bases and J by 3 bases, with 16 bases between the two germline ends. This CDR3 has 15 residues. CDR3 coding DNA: TGTGCCAGCAGACCCCGGGACCGGGGAACAGATACGCAGTATTTT. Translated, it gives CASRPRDRGTDTQYF.

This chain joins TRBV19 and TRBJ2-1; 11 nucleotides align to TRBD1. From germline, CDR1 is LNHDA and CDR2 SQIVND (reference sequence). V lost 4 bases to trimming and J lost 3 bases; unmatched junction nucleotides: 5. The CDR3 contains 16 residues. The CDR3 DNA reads TGTGCCAGTAGTACGGACAGGGGGCAGGTCTACAATGAGCAGTTCTTC. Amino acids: CASSTDRGQVYNEQFF.